The present entry profiles one T cell receptor beta chain with its context. Generated by immunoSEQ multiplex PCR, the TCRdb table keeps only in-frame clones and is missing some. The sample carries approximately 32,000 clones, roughly 89% recorded once. The germline V gene has CDR1 SGHNT and CDR2 YYREEE (reference sequence). This CDR3 comprises 15 residues. Between the trimmed V and J ends, which lost 6 bases and 4 bases, there was a span of 17 bases. This record belongs to a study of T cells after posttransplantation cyclophosphamide. The rearrangement uses TRBV5-4 and TRBJ1-3, with D unclear. The source is a woman in her forties with a blood cancer, CMV-positive, and with a related stem cell donor. Sample: PBMCs. This CDR3 is CASTTEGPGGNTIYF. CDR3 nucleotide sequence: TGTGCCAGCACCACGGAGGGTCCCGGGGGAAACACCATATATTTT.